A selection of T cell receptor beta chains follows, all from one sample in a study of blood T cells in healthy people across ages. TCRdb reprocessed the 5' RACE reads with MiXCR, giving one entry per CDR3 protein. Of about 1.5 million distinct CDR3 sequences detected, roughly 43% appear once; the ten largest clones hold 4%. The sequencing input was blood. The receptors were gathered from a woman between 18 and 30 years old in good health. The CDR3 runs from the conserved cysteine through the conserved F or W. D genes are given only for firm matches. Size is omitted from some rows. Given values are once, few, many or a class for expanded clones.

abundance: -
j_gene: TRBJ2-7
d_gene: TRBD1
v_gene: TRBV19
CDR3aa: CASSIGTGDYEQYF
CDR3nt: TGTGCCAGTAGTATTGGGACAGGTGACTACGAGCAGTACTTC

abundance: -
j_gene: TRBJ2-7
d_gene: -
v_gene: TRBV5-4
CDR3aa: CASSLDLVYEQYF
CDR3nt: TGTGCCAGCAGCTTGGATCTGGTCTACGAGCAGTACTTC

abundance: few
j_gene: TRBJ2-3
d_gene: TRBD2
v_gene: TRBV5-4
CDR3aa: CASSPLLAANTDTQYF
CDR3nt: TGTGCCAGCAGCCCCCTACTAGCGGCCAACACAGATACGCAGTATTTT

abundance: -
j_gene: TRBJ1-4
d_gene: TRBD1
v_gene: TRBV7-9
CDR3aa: CASSPRTGEKLFF
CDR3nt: TGTGCCAGCAGCCCGAGGACAGGTGAAAAACTGTTTTTT

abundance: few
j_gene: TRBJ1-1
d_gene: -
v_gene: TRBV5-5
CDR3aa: CASSLVLNQAFF
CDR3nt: TGTGCCAGCAGCTTGGTTCTTAACCAAGCTTTCTTT

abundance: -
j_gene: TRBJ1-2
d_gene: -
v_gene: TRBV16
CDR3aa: CASSQTSGNYGYTF
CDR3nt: TGTGCCAGCAGCCAGACGTCGGGAAACTATGGCTACACCTTC

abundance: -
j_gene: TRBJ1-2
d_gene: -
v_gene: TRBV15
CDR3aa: CATSKLEDYGYTF
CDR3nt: TGTGCCACCAGCAAGCTAGAGGACTATGGCTACACCTTC

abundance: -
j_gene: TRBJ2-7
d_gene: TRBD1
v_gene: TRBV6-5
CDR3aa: CASSYLDRGGYGQYF
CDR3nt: TGTGCCAGCAGTTACCTGGACAGGGGCGGCTACGGGCAGTACTTC

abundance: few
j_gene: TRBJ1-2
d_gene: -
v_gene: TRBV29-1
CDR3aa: CSVPRGTGYTF
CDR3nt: TGCAGCGTTCCTAGGGGGACTGGCTACACCTTC

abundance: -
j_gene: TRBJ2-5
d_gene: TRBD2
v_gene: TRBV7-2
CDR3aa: CASSPEKASGQTQYF
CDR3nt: TGTGCCAGCAGCCCCGAAAAGGCTAGCGGTCAGACCCAGTACTTC

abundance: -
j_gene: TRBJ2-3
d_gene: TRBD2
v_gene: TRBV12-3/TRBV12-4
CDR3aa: CASSPIPGLPDTQYF
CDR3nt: TGTGCCAGCAGCCCAATACCGGGACTACCAGATACGCAGTATTTT

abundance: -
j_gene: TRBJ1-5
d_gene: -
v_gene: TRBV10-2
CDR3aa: CASSPDTRNQPQHF
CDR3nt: TGCGCCAGCTCTCCGGACACGCGCAATCAGCCCCAGCATTTT

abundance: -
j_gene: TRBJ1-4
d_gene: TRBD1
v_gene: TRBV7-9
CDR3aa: CASSFRQGTNEKLFF
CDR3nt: TGTGCCAGCAGCTTTCGACAGGGAACTAATGAAAAACTGTTTTTT

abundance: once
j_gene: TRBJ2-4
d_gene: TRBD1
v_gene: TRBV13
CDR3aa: CASSTWTGGNDIQYF
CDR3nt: TGTGCCAGCAGCACTTGGACAGGGGGCAATGACATTCAGTACTTC

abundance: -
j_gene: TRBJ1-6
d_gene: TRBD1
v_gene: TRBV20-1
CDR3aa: CSARGSGTGGLNSPLHF
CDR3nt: TGCAGTGCTAGAGGTTCCGGGACAGGGGGCTTAAATTCACCCCTCCACTTT

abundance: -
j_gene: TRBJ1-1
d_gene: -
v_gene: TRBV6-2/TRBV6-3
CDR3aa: CASSSDGVAEAFF
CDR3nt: TGTGCCAGCAGTTCCGATGGGGTGGCTGAAGCTTTCTTT

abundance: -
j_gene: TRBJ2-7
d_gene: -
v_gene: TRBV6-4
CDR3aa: CASSDTVRGYYNEQYF
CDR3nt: TGTGCCAGCAGTGACACAGTCCGCGGATACTACAATGAGCAGTACTTC

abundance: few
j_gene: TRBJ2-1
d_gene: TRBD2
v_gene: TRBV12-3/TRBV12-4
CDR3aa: CAGSPSGRTNNEQFF
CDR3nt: TGTGCCGGCAGCCCTAGCGGGAGGACAAACAATGAGCAGTTCTTC

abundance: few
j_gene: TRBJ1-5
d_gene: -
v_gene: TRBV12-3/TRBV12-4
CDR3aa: CASSLYSGGNQPQHF
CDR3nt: TGTGCCAGCAGTTTATACAGTGGTGGCAATCAGCCCCAGCATTTT

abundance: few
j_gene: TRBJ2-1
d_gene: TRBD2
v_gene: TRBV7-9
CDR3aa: CASSLLASGINEQFF
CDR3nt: TGTGCCAGCAGCTTACTGGCTAGCGGGATCAATGAGCAGTTCTTC

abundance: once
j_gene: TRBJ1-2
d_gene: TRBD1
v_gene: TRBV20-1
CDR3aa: CSADKTGTNGYTF
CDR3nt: TGCAGTGCTGATAAGACAGGGACCAATGGCTACACCTTC

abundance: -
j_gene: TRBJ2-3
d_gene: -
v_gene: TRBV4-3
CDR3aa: CASSQDSFGSDTQYF
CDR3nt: TGCGCCAGCAGCCAGGACAGCTTTGGGTCAGATACGCAGTATTTT

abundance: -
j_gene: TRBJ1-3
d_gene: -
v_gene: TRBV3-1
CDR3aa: CASMGRGNGRNTIYF
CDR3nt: TGTGCCAGCATGGGGCGCGGGAACGGAAGGAACACCATATATTTT

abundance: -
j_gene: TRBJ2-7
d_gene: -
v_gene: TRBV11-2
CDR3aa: CASSSQGSYEQYF
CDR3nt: TGTGCCAGCAGCTCACAGGGCTCCTACGAGCAGTACTTC

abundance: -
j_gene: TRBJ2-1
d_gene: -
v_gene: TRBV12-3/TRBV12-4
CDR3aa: CASSLEHLNNEQFF
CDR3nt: TGTGCCAGCAGTTTAGAACACTTGAACAATGAGCAGTTCTTC

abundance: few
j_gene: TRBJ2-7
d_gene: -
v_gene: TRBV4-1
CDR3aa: CASSQDTGNSYEQYF
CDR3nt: TGCGCCAGCAGCCAAGATACGGGCAACTCCTACGAGCAGTACTTC

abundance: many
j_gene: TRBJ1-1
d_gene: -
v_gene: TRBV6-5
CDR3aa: CASSYRTANTEAFF
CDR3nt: TGCGCCAGCAGCTATCGGACAGCTAACACTGAAGCTTTCTTT

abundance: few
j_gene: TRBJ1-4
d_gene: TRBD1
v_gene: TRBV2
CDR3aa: CASSDRGAVGKLFF
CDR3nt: TGTGCCAGCAGCGACAGGGGAGCTGTGGGAAAACTGTTTTTT

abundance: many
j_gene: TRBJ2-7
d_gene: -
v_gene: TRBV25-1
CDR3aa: CASRGLSEQYF
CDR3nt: TGTGCCAGCAGAGGACTTTCCGAGCAGTACTTC

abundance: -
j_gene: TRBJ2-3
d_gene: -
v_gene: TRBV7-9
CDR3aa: CASSLFSHRYADTQYF
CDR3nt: TGTGCCAGCAGCTTGTTTAGCCATCGATACGCAGATACGCAGTATTTT

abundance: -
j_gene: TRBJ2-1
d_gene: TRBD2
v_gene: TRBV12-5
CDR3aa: CASGLGSGGSYNEQFF
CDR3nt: TGTGCTAGTGGTTTAGGTAGCGGGGGGTCCTACAATGAGCAGTTCTTC

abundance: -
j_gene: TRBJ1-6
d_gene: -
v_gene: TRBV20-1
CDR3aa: CSARPIGSVEPHF
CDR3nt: TGCAGTGCTAGACCTATCGGTAGCGTCGAGCCCCACTTT

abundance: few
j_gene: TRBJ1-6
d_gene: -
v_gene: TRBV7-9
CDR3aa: CASSIQTSPLHF
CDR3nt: TGTGCCAGCAGCATTCAGACTTCACCCCTCCACTTT

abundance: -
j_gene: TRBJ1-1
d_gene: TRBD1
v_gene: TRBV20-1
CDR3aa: CSATGTGGNTEAFF
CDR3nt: TGCAGTGCTACCGGGACAGGGGGGAACACTGAAGCTTTCTTT

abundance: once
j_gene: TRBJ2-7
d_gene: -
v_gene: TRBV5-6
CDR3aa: CASSQDVSIYEQYF
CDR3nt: TGTGCCAGCAGCCAGGACGTTTCCATCTACGAGCAGTACTTC

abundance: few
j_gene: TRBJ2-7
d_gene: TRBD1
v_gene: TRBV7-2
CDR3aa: CASSLGTGRYEQYF
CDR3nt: TGTGCCAGCAGCTTAGGGACAGGGAGGTACGAGCAGTACTTC

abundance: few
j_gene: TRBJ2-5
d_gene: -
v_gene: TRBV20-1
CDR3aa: CSAQPPGLQETQYF
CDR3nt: TGCAGTGCTCAACCTCCGGGACTCCAAGAGACCCAGTACTTC

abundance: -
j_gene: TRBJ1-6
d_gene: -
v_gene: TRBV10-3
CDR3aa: CAISDSRDISPLHF
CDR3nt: TGTGCCATCAGTGACTCGAGGGACATTTCACCCCTCCACTTT

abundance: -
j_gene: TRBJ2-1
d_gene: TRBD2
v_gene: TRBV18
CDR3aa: CASSLRLAGVSYNEQFF
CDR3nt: TGTGCCAGCTCACTACGACTAGCGGGAGTTTCTTACAATGAGCAGTTCTTC

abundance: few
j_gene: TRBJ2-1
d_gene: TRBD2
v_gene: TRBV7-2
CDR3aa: CASSLGGLAGHYSYNEQFF
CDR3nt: TGTGCCAGCAGCTTAGGCGGACTAGCGGGACATTACTCCTACAATGAGCAGTTCTTC

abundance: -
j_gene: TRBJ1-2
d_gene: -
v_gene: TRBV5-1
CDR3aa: CASSAQGQVYGYTF
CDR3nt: TGCGCCAGCAGCGCCCAGGGTCAGGTCTATGGCTACACCTTC

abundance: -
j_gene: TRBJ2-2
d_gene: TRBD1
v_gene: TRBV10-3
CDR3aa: CAISETGGKTGELFF
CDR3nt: TGTGCCATCAGTGAGACAGGGGGCAAAACCGGGGAGCTGTTTTTT

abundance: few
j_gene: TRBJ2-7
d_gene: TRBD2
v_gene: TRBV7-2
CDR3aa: CASSLDPGLAHYEQYF
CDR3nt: TGTGCCAGCAGCTTGGATCCGGGACTAGCCCATTACGAGCAGTACTTC

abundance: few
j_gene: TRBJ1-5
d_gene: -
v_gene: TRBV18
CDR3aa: CASSQGSQPQHF
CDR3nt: TGTGCCAGCTCACAGGGAAGTCAGCCCCAGCATTTT

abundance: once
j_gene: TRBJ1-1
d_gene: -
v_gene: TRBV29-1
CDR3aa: CSVEEPGGAFF
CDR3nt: TGCAGCGTTGAAGAACCCGGGGGCGCTTTCTTT

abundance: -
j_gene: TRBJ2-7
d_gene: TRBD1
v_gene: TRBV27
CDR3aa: CASSTTGAEQYF
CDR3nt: TGTGCCAGCAGTACAACAGGGGCCGAGCAGTACTTC

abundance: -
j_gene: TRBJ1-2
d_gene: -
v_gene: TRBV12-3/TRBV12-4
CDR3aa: CASSRGPTVYGYTF
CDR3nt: TGTGCCAGCAGCAGGGGCCCCACGGTCTATGGCTACACCTTC

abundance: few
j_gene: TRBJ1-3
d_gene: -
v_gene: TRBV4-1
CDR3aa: CASSQGVGGNTIYF
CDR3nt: TGCGCCAGCAGCCAAGGGGTCGGCGGAAACACCATATATTTT